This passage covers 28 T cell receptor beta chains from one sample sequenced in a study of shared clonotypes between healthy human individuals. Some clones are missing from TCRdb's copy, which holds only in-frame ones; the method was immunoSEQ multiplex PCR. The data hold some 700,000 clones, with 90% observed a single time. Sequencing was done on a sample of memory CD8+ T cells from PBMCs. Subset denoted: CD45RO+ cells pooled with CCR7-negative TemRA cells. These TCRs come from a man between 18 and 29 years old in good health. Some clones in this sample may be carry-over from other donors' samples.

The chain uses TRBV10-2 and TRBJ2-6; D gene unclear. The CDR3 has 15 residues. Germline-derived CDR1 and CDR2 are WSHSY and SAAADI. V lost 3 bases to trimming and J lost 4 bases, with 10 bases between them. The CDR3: CASSEYLPGANVLTF. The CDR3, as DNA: TGCGCCAGCAGTGAATACCTTCCCGGGGCCAACGTCCTGACTTTC.

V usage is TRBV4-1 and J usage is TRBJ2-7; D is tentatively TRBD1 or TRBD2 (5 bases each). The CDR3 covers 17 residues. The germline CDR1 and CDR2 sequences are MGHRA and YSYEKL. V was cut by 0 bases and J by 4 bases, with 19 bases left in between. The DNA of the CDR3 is TGCGCCAGCAGCCAAGAGGGACCAGTCGGACTCTTTTACGAGCAGTACTTC. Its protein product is CASSQEGPVGLFYEQYF.

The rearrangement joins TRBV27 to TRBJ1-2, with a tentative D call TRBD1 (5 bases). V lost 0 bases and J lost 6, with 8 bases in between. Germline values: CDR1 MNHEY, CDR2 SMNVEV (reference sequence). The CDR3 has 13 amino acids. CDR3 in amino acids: CASSLSGGDGYTF. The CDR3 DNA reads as TGTGCCAGCAGTTTATCTGGAGGGGATGGCTACACCTTC.

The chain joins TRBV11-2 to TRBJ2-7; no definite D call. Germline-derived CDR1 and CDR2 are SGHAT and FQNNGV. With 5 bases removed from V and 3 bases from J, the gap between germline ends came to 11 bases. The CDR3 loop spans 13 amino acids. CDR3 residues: CASSPPRHYEQYF. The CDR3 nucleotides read TGTGCCAGCAGCCCCCCTCGACACTACGAGCAGTACTTC.

The CDR3 loop reads CASSFRGGYNEQFF. In nucleotides, the CDR3 is TGTGCCAGCAGTTTCCGGGGGGGTTACAATGAGCAGTTCTTC. The rearrangement uses TRBV28 and TRBJ2-1; 8 positions agree with TRBD2. This CDR3 region has 14 residues. The junction had 2 bases not matched to a gene; V was cut back by 3 bases and J by 4 bases. The germline gives CDR1 MDHEN, CDR2 SYDVKM.

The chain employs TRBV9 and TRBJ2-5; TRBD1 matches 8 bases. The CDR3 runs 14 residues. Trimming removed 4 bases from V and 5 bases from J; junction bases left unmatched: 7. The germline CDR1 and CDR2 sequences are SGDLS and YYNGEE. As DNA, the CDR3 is TGTGCCAGCAGCCCAGGGACAGGAAGGGAGACCCAGTACTTC. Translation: CASSPGTGRETQYF.

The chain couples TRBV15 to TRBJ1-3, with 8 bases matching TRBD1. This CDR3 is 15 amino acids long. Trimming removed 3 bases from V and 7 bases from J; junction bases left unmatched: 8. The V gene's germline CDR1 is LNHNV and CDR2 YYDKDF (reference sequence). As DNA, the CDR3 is TGTGCCACCAGCAGTAGGACAGGGCTAAGGAACACCATATATTTT. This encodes CATSSRTGLRNTIYF.

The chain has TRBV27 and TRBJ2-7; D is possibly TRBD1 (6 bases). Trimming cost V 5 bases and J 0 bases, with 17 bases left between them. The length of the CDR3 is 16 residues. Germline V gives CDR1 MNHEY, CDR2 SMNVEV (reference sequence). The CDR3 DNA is TGTGCCAGCAGTCCCTCAACTGGACAGAGCTCCTACGAGCAGTACTTC. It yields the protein CASSPSTGQSSYEQYF.

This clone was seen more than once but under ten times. CDR3 residues: CATLRQGAIYEQYF. CDR3 nucleotides: TGTGCCACCCTGAGGCAGGGGGCGATCTACGAGCAGTACTTC. The gene calls are TRBV28 and TRBJ2-7, with 8 bases that match TRBD1. Unmatched junction bases numbered 11, after V lost 10 bases and J lost 3 bases. CDR3 length: 14 amino acids. The germline CDR1 and CDR2 sequences are MDHEN and SYDVKM.

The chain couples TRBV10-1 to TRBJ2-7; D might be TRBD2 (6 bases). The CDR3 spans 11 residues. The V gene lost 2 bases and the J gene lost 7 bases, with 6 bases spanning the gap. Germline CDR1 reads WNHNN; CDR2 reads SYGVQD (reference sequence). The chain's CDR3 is CASSEGGEQYF. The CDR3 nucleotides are TGCGCCAGCAGTGAGGGGGGGGAGCAGTACTTC.

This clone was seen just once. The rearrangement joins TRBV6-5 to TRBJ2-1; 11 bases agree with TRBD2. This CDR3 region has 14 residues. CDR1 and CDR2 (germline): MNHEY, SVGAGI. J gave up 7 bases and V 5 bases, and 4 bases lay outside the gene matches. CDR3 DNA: TGTGCCAGCAGTCCCTGGACTAGCGGGAATGAGCAGTTCTTC. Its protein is CASSPWTSGNEQFF.

The CDR3 sequence: CASSLLRVAGTGELFF. CDR3 DNA sequence: TGTGCCAGCAGCTTACTCCGTGTAGCTGGGACCGGGGAGCTGTTTTTT. The chain links TRBV13 to TRBJ2-2; D gene unclear. This CDR3 contains 16 residues. Trimming removed 2 bases at V and 5 bases at J, with 15 bases between. CDR1 and CDR2 from the germline V gene are PRHDT and FYEKMQ (reference sequence).

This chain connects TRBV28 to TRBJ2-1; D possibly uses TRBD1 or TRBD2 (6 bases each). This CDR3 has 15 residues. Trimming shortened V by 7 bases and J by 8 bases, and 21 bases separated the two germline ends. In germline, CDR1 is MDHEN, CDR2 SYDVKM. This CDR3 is CASKIRRDTVYEQFF. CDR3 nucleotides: TGTGCCAGCAAAATCCGGCGGGACACCGTGTATGAGCAGTTCTTC.

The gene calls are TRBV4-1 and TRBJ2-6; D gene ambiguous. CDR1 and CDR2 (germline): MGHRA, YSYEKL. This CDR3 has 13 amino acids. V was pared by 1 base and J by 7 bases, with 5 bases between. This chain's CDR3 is CASSQGAANVLTF. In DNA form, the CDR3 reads TGCGCCAGCAGCCAAGGGGCAGCCAACGTCCTGACTTTC.

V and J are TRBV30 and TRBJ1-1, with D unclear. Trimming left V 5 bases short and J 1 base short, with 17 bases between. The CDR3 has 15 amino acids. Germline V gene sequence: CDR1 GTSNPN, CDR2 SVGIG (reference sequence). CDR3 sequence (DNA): TGTGCCTGGGGCCACTACCGTTGGCGGAACACTGAAGCTTTCTTT. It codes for CAWGHYRWRNTEAFF.

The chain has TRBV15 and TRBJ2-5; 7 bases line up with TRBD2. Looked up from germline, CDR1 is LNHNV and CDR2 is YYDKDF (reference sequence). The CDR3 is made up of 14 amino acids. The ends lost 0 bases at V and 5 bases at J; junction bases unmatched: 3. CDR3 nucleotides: TGTGCCACCAGCAGAGATCAACTAGCGGAGACCCAGTACTTC. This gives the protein CATSRDQLAETQYF.

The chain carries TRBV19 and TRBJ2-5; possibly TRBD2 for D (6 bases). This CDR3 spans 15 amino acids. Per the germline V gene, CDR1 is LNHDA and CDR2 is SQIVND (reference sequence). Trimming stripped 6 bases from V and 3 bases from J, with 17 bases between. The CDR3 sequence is CASRTWISGEETQYF. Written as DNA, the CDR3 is TGTGCCAGTAGAACCTGGATTAGCGGAGAAGAGACCCAGTACTTC.

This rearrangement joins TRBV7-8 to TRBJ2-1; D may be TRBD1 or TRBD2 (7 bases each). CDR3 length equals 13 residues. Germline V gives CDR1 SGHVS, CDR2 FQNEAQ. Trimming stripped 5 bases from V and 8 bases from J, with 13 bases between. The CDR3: CASSPAGGDEQFF. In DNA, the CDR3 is TGTGCCAGCAGCCCCGCAGGGGGGGATGAGCAGTTCTTC.

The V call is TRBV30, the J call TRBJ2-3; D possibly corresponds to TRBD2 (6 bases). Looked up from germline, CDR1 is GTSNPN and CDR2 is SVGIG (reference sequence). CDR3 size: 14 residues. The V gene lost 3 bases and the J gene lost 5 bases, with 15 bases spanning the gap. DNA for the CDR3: TGTGCCTGGAGCGCCGGCACTAGCCTAGATACGCAGTATTTT. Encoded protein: CAWSAGTSLDTQYF.

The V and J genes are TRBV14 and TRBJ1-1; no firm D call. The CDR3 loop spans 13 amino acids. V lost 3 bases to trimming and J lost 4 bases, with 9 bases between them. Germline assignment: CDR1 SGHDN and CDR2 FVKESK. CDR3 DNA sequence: TGTGCCAGCAGCCAGGGCAGAAGCACTGAAGCTTTCTTT. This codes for CASSQGRSTEAFF.

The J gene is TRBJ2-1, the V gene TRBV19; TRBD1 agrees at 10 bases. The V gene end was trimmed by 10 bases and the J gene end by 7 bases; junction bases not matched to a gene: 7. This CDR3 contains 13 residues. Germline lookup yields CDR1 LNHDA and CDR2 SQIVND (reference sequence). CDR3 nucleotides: TGTGCCACCGGTGACAGGGGGCTAAATGAGCAGTTCTTC. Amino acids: CATGDRGLNEQFF. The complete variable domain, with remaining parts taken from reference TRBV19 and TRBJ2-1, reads DGGITQSPKYLFRKEGQNVTLSCEQNLNHDAMYWYRQDPGQGLRLIYYSQIVNDFQKGDIAEGYSVSREKKESFPLTVTSAQKNPTAFYLCATGDRGLNEQFFGPGTRLTVL.

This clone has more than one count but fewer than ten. CDR3 DNA sequence: TGTGCCAGCACCCCCGGTGATATTGGAAACACCATATATTTT. The encoded protein is CASTPGDIGNTIYF. This chain uses TRBV9 with TRBJ1-3; no reliable D call. The CDR3 totals 14 residues. Trimming left V 6 bases short and J 3 bases short, with 13 bases between. Looked up from germline, CDR1 is SGDLS and CDR2 is YYNGEE.

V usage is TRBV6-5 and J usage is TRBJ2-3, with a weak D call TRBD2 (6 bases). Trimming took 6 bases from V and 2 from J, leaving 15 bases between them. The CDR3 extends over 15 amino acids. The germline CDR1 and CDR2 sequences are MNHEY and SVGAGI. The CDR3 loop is CASSPLSGYTDTQYF. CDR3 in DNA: TGTGCCAGCAGCCCCTTAAGCGGGTACACAGATACGCAGTATTTT.

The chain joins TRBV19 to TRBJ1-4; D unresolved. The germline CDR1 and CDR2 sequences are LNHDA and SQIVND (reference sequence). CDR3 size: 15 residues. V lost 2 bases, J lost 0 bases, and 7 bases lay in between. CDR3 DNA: TGTGCCAGTAGTATAAATTTTGCAACTAATGAAAAACTGTTTTTT. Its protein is CASSINFATNEKLFF.

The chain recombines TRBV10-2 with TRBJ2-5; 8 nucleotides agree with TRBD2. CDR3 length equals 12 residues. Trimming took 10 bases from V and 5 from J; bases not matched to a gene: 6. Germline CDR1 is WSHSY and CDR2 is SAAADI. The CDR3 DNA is TGCGCCACCACGGGGGGGGACGAGACCCAGTACTTC. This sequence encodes CATTGGDETQYF.

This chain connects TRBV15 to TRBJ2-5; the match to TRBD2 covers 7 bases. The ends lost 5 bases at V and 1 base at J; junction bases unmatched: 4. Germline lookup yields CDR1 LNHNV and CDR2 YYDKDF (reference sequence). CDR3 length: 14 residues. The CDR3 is CATSGGRAQETQYF. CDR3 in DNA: TGTGCCACCAGCGGAGGGAGGGCCCAAGAGACCCAGTACTTC.

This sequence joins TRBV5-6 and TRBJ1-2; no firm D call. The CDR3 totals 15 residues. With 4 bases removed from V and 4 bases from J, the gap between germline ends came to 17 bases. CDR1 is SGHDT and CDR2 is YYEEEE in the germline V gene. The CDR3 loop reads CASSERPGLLYGYTF. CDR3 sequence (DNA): TGTGCCAGCAGCGAACGCCCGGGCCTCCTCTATGGCTACACCTTC.

For the CDR3, the DNA is TGTGCCAGCAGCTTATACACATGGACAGGGAAATACACCGGGGAGCTGTTTTTT. This encodes CASSLYTWTGKYTGELFF. V and J are TRBV7-6 and TRBJ2-2, with TRBD1 matching over 8 bases. Germline lookup yields CDR1 SGHVS and CDR2 FNYEAQ. Trimming removed 2 bases from V and 3 bases from J; junction bases left unmatched: 11. The CDR3 length is 18 residues.